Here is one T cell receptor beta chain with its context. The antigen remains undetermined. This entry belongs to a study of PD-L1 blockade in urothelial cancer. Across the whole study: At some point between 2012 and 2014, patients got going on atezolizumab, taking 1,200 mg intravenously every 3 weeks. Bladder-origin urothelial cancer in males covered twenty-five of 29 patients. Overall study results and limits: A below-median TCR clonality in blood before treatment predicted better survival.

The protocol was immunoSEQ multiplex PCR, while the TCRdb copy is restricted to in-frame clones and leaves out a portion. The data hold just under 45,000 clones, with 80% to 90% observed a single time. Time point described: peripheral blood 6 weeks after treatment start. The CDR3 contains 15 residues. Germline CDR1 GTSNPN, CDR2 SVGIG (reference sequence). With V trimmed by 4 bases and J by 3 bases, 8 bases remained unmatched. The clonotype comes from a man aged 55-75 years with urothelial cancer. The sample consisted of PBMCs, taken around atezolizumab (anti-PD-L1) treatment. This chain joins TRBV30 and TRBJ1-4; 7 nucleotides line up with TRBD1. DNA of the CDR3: TGTGCCTGGACTTCCCTGGGGACAGCTAATGAAAAACTGTTTTTT. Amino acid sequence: CAWTSLGTANEKLFF.